These T cell receptor beta chains were read from a single sample in a study of CD8 T cell repertoires and HIV-1 epitope variants. Their recognized antigens are unknown. Some clones are missing from TCRdb's copy, which holds only in-frame ones; the method was immunoSEQ multiplex PCR. Of over a thousand clones in the sample, 60% to 80% are singletons; the top ten hold 40% to 55%. The sequencing input was cultured CD8+ T cells derived from PBMCs. The source is a male donor with HIV. Both conserved end residues are part of each CDR3. Each record gives: J gene, clone size, D gene, V gene, CDR3 DNA, CDR3 protein. The D gene is left open where the match is weak. The listing skips clone size in some rows; elsewhere it reads once, few, many or a size class.

j_call: TRBJ1-2; clone_size: .; d_call: .; v_call: TRBV6-5; cdr3_nt: TGTGCCAGCAGTTACTTCCAGGATCGGGGTGGCTACACCTTC; cdr3_aa: CASSYFQDRGGYTF
j_call: TRBJ1-1; clone_size: .; d_call: .; v_call: TRBV27; cdr3_nt: TGTGCCAGCAGTTTATCCGGTGTCGCCACTGAAGCTTTCTTT; cdr3_aa: CASSLSGVATEAFF
j_call: TRBJ2-7; clone_size: .; d_call: TRBD1; v_call: TRBV13; cdr3_nt: TGTGCCAGCAGCTACCTCCAGGGGGCTTCCTCCTACGAGCAGTACTTC; cdr3_aa: CASSYLQGASSYEQYF
j_call: TRBJ1-2; clone_size: .; d_call: .; v_call: TRBV23-1; cdr3_nt: TGCGCCAGCAGTCTAGGGTGGACCTTC; cdr3_aa: CASSLGWTF
j_call: TRBJ2-7; clone_size: .; d_call: .; v_call: TRBV28; cdr3_nt: TGTGCCAGCATGGCACCTCTCTTGTACGAGCAGTACTTC; cdr3_aa: CASMAPLLYEQYF
j_call: TRBJ2-2; clone_size: .; d_call: .; v_call: TRBV11-3; cdr3_nt: TGTGCCAGCAGCTTTAGAAGGACCGGGGAGCTGTTTTTT; cdr3_aa: CASSFRRTGELFF
j_call: TRBJ2-1; clone_size: .; d_call: .; v_call: TRBV28; cdr3_nt: TGTGCCAGCAGTTTCTTTGGGACTTCATACAATGAGCAGTTCTTC; cdr3_aa: CASSFFGTSYNEQFF
j_call: TRBJ2-7; clone_size: .; d_call: TRBD2; v_call: TRBV28; cdr3_nt: TGTGCCAGCAGTTTTCACCCCGGGAGGGCCTCCTACGAGCAGTACTTC; cdr3_aa: CASSFHPGRASYEQYF
j_call: TRBJ2-7; clone_size: .; d_call: .; v_call: TRBV5-6; cdr3_nt: TGTGCCAGCAGCTCGGGGTACGAGCAGTACTTC; cdr3_aa: CASSSGYEQYF
j_call: TRBJ2-7; clone_size: .; d_call: TRBD1; v_call: TRBV28; cdr3_nt: TGTGCCAGCAGTCCAACCGGGACAGGGGACGAGCAGTACTTC; cdr3_aa: CASSPTGTGDEQYF
j_call: TRBJ2-1; clone_size: .; d_call: .; v_call: TRBV6-5; cdr3_nt: TGTGCCAGCAGTTCCCTCGGCAGGTCCAATGAGCAGTTCTTC; cdr3_aa: CASSSLGRSNEQFF
j_call: TRBJ2-7; clone_size: few; d_call: TRBD1; v_call: TRBV19; cdr3_nt: TGTGCCAGTAGTAGAGGGACAGGGCCTGGCGAGCAGTACTTC; cdr3_aa: CASSRGTGPGEQYF
j_call: TRBJ2-4; clone_size: .; d_call: TRBD1; v_call: TRBV9; cdr3_nt: TGTGCCAGCAGTGCCATTGGACAGGGGGAAAACATTCAGTACTTC; cdr3_aa: CASSAIGQGENIQYF
j_call: TRBJ2-5; clone_size: .; d_call: .; v_call: TRBV27; cdr3_nt: TGTGCCAGCAGCCACACCCGGACGGTTGGCGAGACCCAGTACTTC; cdr3_aa: CASSHTRTVGETQYF
j_call: TRBJ1-2; clone_size: .; d_call: TRBD1; v_call: TRBV7-8; cdr3_nt: TGTGCCAGCAGCTTAGGGGGTCCCGGGACAGCCAACTATGGCTACACCTTC; cdr3_aa: CASSLGGPGTANYGYTF
j_call: TRBJ2-5; clone_size: .; d_call: TRBD1; v_call: TRBV7-9; cdr3_nt: TGTGCCAGCAGCCCCCGCCGGGACAGGGGGCAAGAGACCCAGTACTTC; cdr3_aa: CASSPRRDRGQETQYF
j_call: TRBJ2-5; clone_size: few; d_call: .; v_call: TRBV7-9; cdr3_nt: TGTGCCAGCAGCTTAGTGGAAGAGACCCAGTACTTC; cdr3_aa: CASSLVEETQYF
j_call: TRBJ2-1; clone_size: .; d_call: TRBD2; v_call: TRBV2; cdr3_nt: TGTGCCAGCAGCAATAGCGGGATGAACGATGAGCAGTTCTTC; cdr3_aa: CASSNSGMNDEQFF
j_call: TRBJ2-1; clone_size: few; d_call: TRBD2; v_call: TRBV6-5; cdr3_nt: TGTGCCAGCAGTTACTCGACGACTAGCGGGGGTAATGAGCAGTTCTTC; cdr3_aa: CASSYSTTSGGNEQFF
j_call: TRBJ1-1; clone_size: .; d_call: .; v_call: TRBV28; cdr3_nt: TGTGCCAGCAGCCCCGGGACTACGAACACTGAAGCTTTCTTT; cdr3_aa: CASSPGTTNTEAFF
j_call: TRBJ2-5; clone_size: .; d_call: .; v_call: TRBV2; cdr3_nt: TGTGCCAGCAGTGAAGCGCAGGGAGGTGAGACCCAGTACTTC; cdr3_aa: CASSEAQGGETQYF
j_call: TRBJ2-5; clone_size: .; d_call: .; v_call: TRBV27; cdr3_nt: TGTGCCAGCAGTTTGTCTACAGGGATGGGAGAGACCCAGTACTTC; cdr3_aa: CASSLSTGMGETQYF
j_call: TRBJ2-7; clone_size: few; d_call: .; v_call: TRBV9; cdr3_nt: TGTGCCAGCAGCGTGTCAGGGGGGATGGACGAGCAGTACTTC; cdr3_aa: CASSVSGGMDEQYF
j_call: TRBJ2-7; clone_size: .; d_call: .; v_call: TRBV28; cdr3_nt: TGTGCCAGCAGTCCACGGACAAGCAGGTACGAGCAGTACTTC; cdr3_aa: CASSPRTSRYEQYF
j_call: TRBJ2-1; clone_size: .; d_call: TRBD1; v_call: TRBV7-3; cdr3_nt: TGTGCCAGCAGCAACGGACAGGGGGCGGTTGAGCAGTTCTTC; cdr3_aa: CASSNGQGAVEQFF